This T cell receptor beta chain was identified during a study of vaccination and CD4 T cells after COVID-19. The wider study: Convalescent donors totaled six males and four females, including two who were Hispanic.

The treatment is: approximately 9-day PBMC culture with coronavirus spike peptide pools or control peptides (ViraFEST assay). The germline V gene has CDR1 LNHDA and CDR2 SQIVND (reference sequence). The V gene lost 6 bases and the J gene lost 8 bases, with 16 bases spanning the gap. This CDR3 region has 13 residues. A remark on this clonotype: As yet, its antigen is unknown.

The Oncomine TCR Beta short-read assay was what sequenced the DNA obtained from cultured CD4+ T cells. TCRdb reprocessed the PCR reads via MiXCR and lists one record per CDR3 protein. The profile shows roughly 2,400 distinct CDR3 sequences, around 30% of them singletons. The sequence derives from a human donor who had recovered from COVID-19. The sequences come from CD4+ T cells from blood, cultured in vitro, collected after SARS-CoV-2 vaccination. The chain carries TRBV19 and TRBJ1-2, with D tentatively TRBD1 (5 bases). The CDR3 reads CASRPPGGKGYTF. The DNA for the CDR3 is TGTGCCAGTAGACCCCCCGGGGGGAAGGGCTACACCTTC.